This T cell receptor (beta chain) was identified in a study of technical replicates of blood from several donors. The repertoire was sequenced with immunoSEQ multiplex PCR; TCRdb's copy has only in-frame clones and lacks some. The sample consists of about 80,000 clones, approximately 83% of them appearing once. This clone appeared a few times. The sample was PBMCs. The origin of this receptor is a human donor in good health. Some clones in this sample may be carry-over from other donors' samples.

In DNA form, the CDR3 reads TGCGCCAGCAGCCAAACGGCGGGCCCCTACAATGAGCAGTTCTTC. Encoded protein: CASSQTAGPYNEQFF. V usage is TRBV4-3 and J usage is TRBJ2-1, with D tentatively TRBD2 (5 bases). The CDR3 loop spans 15 amino acids. V was clipped by 2 bases and J by 2 bases, with 10 bases between them. Germline CDR1 and CDR2: LGHNA and YSLEER.